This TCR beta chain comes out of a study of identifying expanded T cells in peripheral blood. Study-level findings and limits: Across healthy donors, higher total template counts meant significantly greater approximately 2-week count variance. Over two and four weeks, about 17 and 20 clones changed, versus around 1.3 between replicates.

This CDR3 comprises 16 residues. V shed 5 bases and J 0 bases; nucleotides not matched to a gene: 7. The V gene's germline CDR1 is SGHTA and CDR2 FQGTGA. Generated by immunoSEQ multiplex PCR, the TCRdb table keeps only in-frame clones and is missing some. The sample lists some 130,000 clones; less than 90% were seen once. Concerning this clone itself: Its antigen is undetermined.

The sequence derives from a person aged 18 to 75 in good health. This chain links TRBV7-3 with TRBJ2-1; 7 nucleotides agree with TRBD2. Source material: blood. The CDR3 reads CASSLGGRSSYNEQFF. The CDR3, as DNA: TGTGCCAGCAGCCTGGGGGGGAGATCCTCCTACAATGAGCAGTTCTTC.